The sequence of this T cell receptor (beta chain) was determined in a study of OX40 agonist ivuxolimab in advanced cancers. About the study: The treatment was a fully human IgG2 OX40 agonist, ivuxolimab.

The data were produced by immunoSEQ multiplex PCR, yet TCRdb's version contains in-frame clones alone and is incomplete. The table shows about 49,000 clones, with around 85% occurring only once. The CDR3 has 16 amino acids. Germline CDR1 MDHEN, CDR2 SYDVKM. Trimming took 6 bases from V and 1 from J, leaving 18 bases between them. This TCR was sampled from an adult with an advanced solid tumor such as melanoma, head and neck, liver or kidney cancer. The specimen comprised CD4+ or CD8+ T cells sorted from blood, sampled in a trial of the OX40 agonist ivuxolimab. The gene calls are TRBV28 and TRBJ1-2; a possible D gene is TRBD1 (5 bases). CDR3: CASSKILGGDNYGYTF. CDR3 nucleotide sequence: TGTGCCAGCAGCAAAATATTGGGGGGTGATAACTATGGCTACACCTTC.